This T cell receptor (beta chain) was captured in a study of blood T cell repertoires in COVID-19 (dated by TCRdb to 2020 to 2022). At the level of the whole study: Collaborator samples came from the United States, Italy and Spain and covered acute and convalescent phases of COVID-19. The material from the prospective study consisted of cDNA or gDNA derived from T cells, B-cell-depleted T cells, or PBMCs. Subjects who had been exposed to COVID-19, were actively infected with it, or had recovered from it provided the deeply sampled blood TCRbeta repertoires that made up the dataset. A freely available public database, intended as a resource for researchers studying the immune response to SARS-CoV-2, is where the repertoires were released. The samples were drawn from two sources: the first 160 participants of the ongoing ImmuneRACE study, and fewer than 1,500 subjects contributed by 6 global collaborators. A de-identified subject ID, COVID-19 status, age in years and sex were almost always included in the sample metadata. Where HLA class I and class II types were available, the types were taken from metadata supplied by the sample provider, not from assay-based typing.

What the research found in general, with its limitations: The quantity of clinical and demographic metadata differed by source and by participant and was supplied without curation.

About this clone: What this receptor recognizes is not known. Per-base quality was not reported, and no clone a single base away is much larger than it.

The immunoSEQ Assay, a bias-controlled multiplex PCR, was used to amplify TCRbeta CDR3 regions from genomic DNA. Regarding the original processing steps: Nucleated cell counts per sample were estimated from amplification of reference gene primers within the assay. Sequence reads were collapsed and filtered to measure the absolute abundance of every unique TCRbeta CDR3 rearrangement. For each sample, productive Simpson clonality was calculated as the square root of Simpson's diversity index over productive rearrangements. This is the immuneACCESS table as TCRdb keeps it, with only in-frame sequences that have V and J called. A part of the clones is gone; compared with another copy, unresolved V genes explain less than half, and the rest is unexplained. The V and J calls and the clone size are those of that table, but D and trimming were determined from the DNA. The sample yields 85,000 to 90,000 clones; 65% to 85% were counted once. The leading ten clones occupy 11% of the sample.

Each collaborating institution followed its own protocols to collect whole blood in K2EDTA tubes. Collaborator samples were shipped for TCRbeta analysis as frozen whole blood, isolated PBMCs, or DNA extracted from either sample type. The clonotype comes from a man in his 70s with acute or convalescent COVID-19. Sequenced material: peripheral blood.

The DNA sequence is TGTGCCAGCACGATGCGGGGGAAAAACATTCAGTACTTC. Translation gives CASTMRGKNIQYF. This chain joins TRBV6-5 to TRBJ2-4, with 7 junctional bases fitting TRBD2. CDR1 and CDR2 are read off the germline V gene as MNHEY and SVGAGI. Trimming removed 7 bases from V and 4 bases from J; the gene matches leave 4 bases unexplained. Including the terminal cysteine and phenylalanine, the CDR3 comprises 13 residues. Only the CDR3 DNA is retained, 39 bases long and in frame from the first base.